Following are 16 T cell receptor beta chains from one sample sequenced in a study of blood T cell repertoires in COVID-19. TCRdb keeps only in-frame clones here, not all; method: immunoSEQ multiplex PCR. The sample consists of 30,000 to 35,000 clones, 83% of them appearing once. Sequencing was done on a sample of peripheral blood. The receptors derive from a man aged 45 to 65 with acute or convalescent COVID-19.

The J gene is TRBJ1-1, the V gene TRBV5-5; 11 nucleotides match TRBD1. The germline V gene encodes CDR1 SGHKS and CDR2 YYEKEE (reference sequence). V was pared by 4 bases and J by 5 bases, with 7 bases of the junction left unmatched. This CDR3 spans 15 amino acids. CDR3 bases: TGTGCCAGCAGCAAGGACAGGGGGCCTTTTACTGAAGCTTTCTTT. It codes for CASSKDRGPFTEAFF.

The CDR3: CASSHDRGRETQYF. The CDR3 region has the DNA TGCGCCAGCAGCCACGACAGGGGGCGAGAGACCCAGTACTTC. This sequence joins TRBV5-1 and TRBJ2-5; 10 bases match TRBD1. CDR3 size: 14 residues. CDR1 and CDR2 (germline): SGHRS, YFSETQ. V lost 4 bases and J lost 4; bases outside the gene matches: 4.

The V and J genes are TRBV11-2 and TRBJ2-1; 12 bases agree with TRBD2. Germline CDR1 SGHAT, CDR2 FQNNGV. The CDR3 has 17 amino acids. Unmatched junction bases numbered 6, after V lost 4 bases and J lost 2 bases. This CDR3 reads CASSSRTSGGTYNEQFF. The CDR3 nucleotides are TGTGCCAGCAGCTCCCGCACTAGCGGGGGGACCTACAATGAGCAGTTCTTC.

The chain links TRBV19 to TRBJ2-4; 10 positions agree with TRBD2. J lost 2 bases, V lost 1 base, and 11 bases had no gene match. This CDR3 has 19 amino acids. CDR1 is LNHDA and CDR2 is SQIVND in the germline V gene (reference sequence). The CDR3 nucleotides read TGTGCCAGTAGTATAGGGTGGGTAGCGGGAGGTTGGACCAAAAACATTCAGTACTTC. Residues: CASSIGWVAGGWTKNIQYF.

The chain carries TRBV19 and TRBJ1-5; 10 nucleotides line up with TRBD1. The CDR3 runs to 15 residues. Trimming cost V 6 bases and J 7 bases; bases outside gene matches: 9. CDR1 and CDR2 (germline): LNHDA, SQIVND (reference sequence). The CDR3 sequence is CASSQTGGAEQPQHF. CDR3 in DNA: TGTGCCAGTAGCCAGACAGGGGGCGCGGAACAGCCCCAGCATTTT. Using reference TRBV19 and TRBJ1-5 for the parts outside the CDR3, the full variable domain is DGGITQSPKYLFRKEGQNVTLSCEQNLNHDAMYWYRQDPGQGLRLIYYSQIVNDFQKGDIAEGYSVSREKKESFPLTVTSAQKNPTAFYLCASSQTGGAEQPQHFGDGTRLSIL.

This clone has more than one count but fewer than ten. The rearrangement joins TRBV5-1 to TRBJ2-7, with a tentative D call TRBD1 (5 bases). Looked up from germline, CDR1 is SGHRS and CDR2 is YFSETQ. Trimming left V 4 bases short and J 3 bases short, with 14 bases between. This CDR3 is 14 amino acids long. The chain's CDR3 is CASSRETAVYEQYF. DNA of the CDR3: TGCGCCAGCAGCAGAGAGACAGCAGTCTACGAGCAGTACTTC.

This clone was seen a few times. The V gene is TRBV6-4, the J gene TRBJ1-1; D unclear. CDR1 and CDR2 from the germline V gene are MRHNA and SNTAGT. V lost 5 bases to trimming and J lost 4 bases, with 11 bases between them. This CDR3 contains 13 residues. CDR3: CASSKFTSTEAFF. In DNA, the CDR3 is TGTGCCAGCAGTAAATTCACAAGCACTGAAGCTTTCTTT.

The chain joins TRBV19 to TRBJ2-1; 9 bases line up with TRBD1. The germline V gene has CDR1 LNHDA and CDR2 SQIVND (reference sequence). The CDR3 runs 14 residues. J lost 7 bases, V lost 4 bases, and 5 bases had no gene match. The CDR3 region is CASSTRQGENEQFF. DNA for the CDR3: TGTGCCAGTAGTACTAGACAGGGGGAGAATGAGCAGTTCTTC.

CDR3 in DNA: TGCGCCAGCAGCCAAGTGCTGACAGGGGTTGAAACTGAAGCTTTCTTT. It is translated as CASSQVLTGVETEAFF. The gene calls are TRBV4-1 and TRBJ1-1, with 8 nucleotides matching TRBD1. Per the germline V gene, CDR1 is MGHRA and CDR2 is YSYEKL. Trimming cost V 1 base and J 5 bases; bases outside gene matches: 9. This CDR3 region has 16 residues.

This chain joins TRBV28 and TRBJ1-5, with no clear D. Between the trimmed V and J ends, which lost 5 bases and 16 bases, there was a span of 21 bases. The CDR3 totals 13 residues. Germline loops: CDR1 MDHEN, CDR2 SYDVKM. CDR3 sequence (DNA): TGTGCCAGCAGTCCTGCAGACACTGCTCACCGACATTTT. Its translation: CASSPADTAHRHF.

The chain links TRBV5-1 to TRBJ1-2, with 8 bases matching TRBD1. The V and J ends lost 4 bases and 4 bases, in that order; junction bases with no gene match: 3. Germline CDR1 and CDR2: SGHRS and YFSETQ. The length of the CDR3 is 13 residues. The CDR3 sequence is CASSPGTGYGYTF. The CDR3 coding sequence is TGCGCCAGCAGCCCCGGGACAGGCTATGGCTACACCTTC.

V gene TRBV7-3 combines with J gene TRBJ2-1; 13 bases are shared with TRBD2. After removal of 1 base from V and 11 bases from J, the junction contained 2 bases not matched to a gene. This CDR3 is built from 14 residues. Germline CDR1 reads SGHTA; CDR2 reads FQGTGA. The CDR3 region has the DNA TGTGCCAGCAGCTTAAGGACTAGCGGGAGTCAGCAGTTCTTC. Translated: CASSLRTSGSQQFF.

A remark on this clone: The junction does not match germline at one end; this may be a read error. This chain links TRBV30 with TRBJ2-3, with D tentatively TRBD2 (6 bases). The germline V gene encodes CDR1 GTSNPN and CDR2 SVGIG (reference sequence). CDR3 length: 12 amino acids. For the CDR3, the DNA is TGTGCCTGGAGTGTACAACGGGACTCCCTATCTTTT. It yields the protein CAWSVQRDSLSF. Together with reference TRBV30 and TRBJ2-3, the CDR3 gives the full variable domain: SQTIHQWPATLVQPVGSPLSLECTVEGTSNPNLYWYRQAAGRGLQLLFYSVGIGQISSEVPQNLSASRPQDRQFILSSKKLLLSDSGFYLCAWSVQRDSLSFGPGTRLTVL.

The rearrangement links TRBV28 to TRBJ1-2; 11 bases agree with TRBD1. There are 17 residues in the CDR3. Per the germline V gene, CDR1 is MDHEN and CDR2 is SYDVKM. J gave up 2 bases and V 7 bases, and 12 bases lay outside the gene matches. DNA of the CDR3: TGTGCCAGCATAAATGCCTGGGACAGGGGGGAGAACTATGGCTACACCTTC. It encodes CASINAWDRGENYGYTF.

V gene TRBV5-6 combines with J gene TRBJ1-4; 7 bases match TRBD1. Germline CDR1 and CDR2: SGHDT and YYEEEE. With 4 bases clipped from V and 8 bases from J, the junction kept 14 bases outside the gene matches. The CDR3 extends over 16 amino acids. The CDR3 region is CASSPLSQGDREKLFF. As DNA, the CDR3 is TGTGCCAGCAGCCCCCTGAGTCAGGGGGATCGGGAAAAACTGTTTTTT.

CDR3 sequence reads: CASSPGAGLGNEQFF. The CDR3 nucleotides read TGTGCCAGCTCACCAGGTGCGGGGCTTGGGAATGAGCAGTTCTTC. This sequence joins TRBV18 and TRBJ2-1; maybe TRBD2 (6 bases). The germline V gene encodes CDR1 KGHSH and CDR2 LQKENI. Trimming cost V 2 bases and J 7 bases, with 15 bases left between them. The length of the CDR3 is 15 residues.